These 2 T cell receptor beta chains were all obtained from the same sample, sequenced in a study of shared T cell receptors in the human thymus. Repertoires were generated with immunoSEQ multiplex PCR, while TCRdb's copy carries only in-frame clones and drops some. The sample includes over 350,000 clones, approximately 95% of them seen just once. Sequenced material: thymocytes. These receptors all stem from a human donor.

The chain has TRBV27 and TRBJ2-1; possibly TRBD2 for D (6 bases). The V gene lost 5 bases and the J gene lost 6 bases, with 17 bases spanning the gap. CDR1 is MNHEY, CDR2 SMNVEV, per germline (reference sequence). The CDR3 runs to 15 residues. The CDR3 DNA is TGTGCCAGCAGTCGTGCCCAGGGAGCGGGCAATGAGCAGTTCTTC. This gives the protein CASSRAQGAGNEQFF.

The chain couples TRBV11-2 to TRBJ2-1, with D possibly being TRBD2 (6 bases). V was pared by 5 bases and J by 3 bases, with 20 bases between. Germline assignment: CDR1 SGHAT and CDR2 FQNNGV. This CDR3 region has 17 residues. CDR3: CASSPIRSLANYNEQFF. For the CDR3, the DNA is TGTGCCAGCAGCCCCATCCGAAGTCTAGCGAACTACAATGAGCAGTTCTTC.